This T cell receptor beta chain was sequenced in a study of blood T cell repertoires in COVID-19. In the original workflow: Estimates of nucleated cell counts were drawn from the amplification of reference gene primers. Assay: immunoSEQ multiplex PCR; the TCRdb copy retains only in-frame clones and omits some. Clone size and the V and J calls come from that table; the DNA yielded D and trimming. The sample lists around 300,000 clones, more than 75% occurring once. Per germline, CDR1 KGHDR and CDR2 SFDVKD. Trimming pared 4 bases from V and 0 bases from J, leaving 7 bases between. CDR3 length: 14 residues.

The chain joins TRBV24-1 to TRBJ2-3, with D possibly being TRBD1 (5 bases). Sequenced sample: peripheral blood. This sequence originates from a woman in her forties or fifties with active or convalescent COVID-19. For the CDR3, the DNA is TGTGCCACCAGTGAAGGGGTAAGCACAGATACGCAGTATTTT. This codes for CATSEGVSTDTQYF.